These 28 T cell receptor beta chains came from one sample sequenced in a study of identical twins. TCRdb re-derived calls from the 5' RACE reads in MiXCR, one entry per CDR3 protein. In the table there are 300,000 to 400,000 distinct CDR3 sequences, 9% to 15% of which are singletons. These data were likewise used in another study, on yellow fever vaccine responses in identical twins.

The sequenced sample consisted of CD8+ T cells sorted from blood. The receptors originated from a woman younger than 30 in good health.

This clonotype was recorded at least ten times. This sequence joins TRBV12-3 or TRBV12-4 and TRBJ2-1; 7 bases align to TRBD1. The CDR3 contains 12 residues. Trimming cost V 4 bases and J 10 bases; bases outside gene matches: 4. The CDR3 nucleotides are TGTGCCAGCAGTTCAGGGGGTGGGGAGCAGTTCTTC. Protein: CASSSGGGEQFF.

V is TRBV20-1 and J is TRBJ2-5, with 8 bases aligning to TRBD2. The V gene's germline CDR1 is DFQATT and CDR2 SNEGSKA (reference sequence). CDR3 size: 13 residues. Trimming removed 6 bases from V and 0 bases from J; junction bases left unmatched: 3. The CDR3 is CSARLAYQETQYF. DNA of the CDR3: TGCAGTGCCCGACTAGCGTACCAAGAGACCCAGTACTTC.

This chain links TRBV2 with TRBJ2-1, with a weak D call TRBD2 (6 bases). Germline lookup yields CDR1 SNHLY and CDR2 FYNNEI. The V and J ends lost 6 bases and 2 bases respectively, with 14 bases between them. This CDR3 has 15 amino acids. The chain's CDR3 is CASRGWDSTYNEQFF. The CDR3 DNA is TGTGCCAGCAGAGGGTGGGACTCCACCTACAATGAGCAGTTCTTC.

This clonotype was seen ten or more times. The chain employs TRBV4-2 and TRBJ1-1; TRBD1 matches 9 bases. Per germline, CDR1 LGHNA and CDR2 YNFKEQ. The CDR3 length is 15 residues. Losses at the gene ends were 3 bases for V and 4 bases for J; bases not matched to a gene: 6. CDR3 protein: CASSHRQGEGTEAFF. The CDR3 DNA reads as TGTGCCAGCAGCCATAGACAGGGGGAGGGCACTGAAGCTTTCTTT.

This clonotype has more than one count but fewer than ten. The chain links TRBV7-3 to TRBJ2-1; 16 bases match TRBD2. This CDR3 is built from 18 residues. V shed 5 bases, J shed 1 base, and the junction held 5 bases outside the gene matches. Germline assignment: CDR1 SGHTA and CDR2 FQGTGA. The CDR3 sequence is CASSPGTSGRASYNEQFF. As DNA, the CDR3 is TGTGCCAGCAGCCCTGGGACTAGCGGGAGGGCTTCCTACAATGAGCAGTTCTTC.

The CDR3 region has the DNA TGTGCCAGCAGCCCTCCGGGGGGGAACCTGAACACCGGGGAGCTGTTTTTT. This encodes CASSPPGGNLNTGELFF. This chain uses TRBV7-3 with TRBJ2-2; 8 nucleotides agree with TRBD2. The germline V gene encodes CDR1 SGHTA and CDR2 FQGTGA. The CDR3 consists of 17 residues. The V and J ends lost 5 bases and 1 base, in that order; junction bases with no gene match: 9.

This clonotype was seen a handful of times. This chain uses TRBV6-5 with TRBJ2-5, with D possibly TRBD1 on 5 matching bases. This CDR3 has 14 residues. Trimming pared 0 bases from V and 5 bases from J, leaving 10 bases between. From germline, CDR1 is MNHEY and CDR2 SVGAGI. CDR3 DNA: TGTGCCAGCAGTTACTCCAGGGAAGGGGAGACCCAGTACTTC. Translated: CASSYSREGETQYF.

The chain carries TRBV2 and TRBJ2-3, with D unresolved. The germline V gene encodes CDR1 SNHLY and CDR2 FYNNEI. This CDR3 is 13 amino acids long. Between the trimmed V and J ends, which lost 8 bases and 0 bases, there was a span of 9 bases. The CDR3 DNA reads TGTGCCAGCTTAAACCCGAGCACAGATACGCAGTATTTT. This gives the protein CASLNPSTDTQYF. The whole variable domain, remainder taken from reference TRBV2 and TRBJ2-3, is EPEVTQTPSHQVTQMGQEVILRCVPISNHLYFYWYRQILGQKVEFLVSFYNNEISEKSEIFDDQFSVERPDGSNFTLKIRSTKLEDSAMYFCASLNPSTDTQYFGPGTRLTVL.

This clonotype came up a few times. The chain is built from TRBV4-2 and TRBJ2-3; D is ambiguous. This CDR3 comprises 14 residues. V was clipped by 5 bases and J by 2 bases, with 11 bases between them. The germline gives CDR1 LGHNA, CDR2 YNFKEQ. CDR3 DNA sequence: TGTGCCAGCAGCGAGGACCAAACCACAGATACGCAGTATTTT. As protein: CASSEDQTTDTQYF.

This clonotype was picked up a small number of times. The chain combines TRBV7-9 with TRBJ2-3; 9 bases match TRBD2. Germline V lookup: CDR1 SEHNR, CDR2 FQNEAQ (reference sequence). V was pared by 4 bases and J by 1 base, with 6 bases of the junction left unmatched. CDR3 length: 16 amino acids. CDR3 coding DNA: TGTGCCAGCAGCTCCGGGCTAGCGGGGCGCACAGATACGCAGTATTTT. Amino acid sequence: CASSSGLAGRTDTQYF.

This clonotype was counted only a few times. This chain uses TRBV7-6 with TRBJ1-1; a possible D gene is TRBD1 (6 bases). Trimming took 2 bases from V and 6 from J, leaving 10 bases between them. Germline CDR1 is SGHVS and CDR2 is FNYEAQ. The CDR3 totals 13 residues. CDR3 residues: CASSLYRDAEAFF. The CDR3 nucleotides read TGTGCCAGCAGCTTATACAGGGACGCTGAAGCTTTCTTT.

V gene TRBV4-1 combines with J gene TRBJ2-2; D is unclear. The CDR3 is made up of 14 amino acids. Looked up from germline, CDR1 is MGHRA and CDR2 is YSYEKL. Trimming pared 5 bases from V and 6 bases from J, leaving 13 bases between. The CDR3 is CASSLDPLAGELFF. CDR3 DNA: TGCGCCAGCAGCTTAGACCCACTTGCCGGGGAGCTGTTTTTT.

The sample holds many counts of this clonotype. The gene calls are TRBV7-9 and TRBJ2-3; D uncertain. The CDR3 spans 14 residues. V was clipped by 5 bases and J by 1 base, with 10 bases between them. Germline CDR1 is SEHNR and CDR2 is FQNEAQ (reference sequence). This chain's CDR3 is CASSPVGRTDTQYF. The CDR3 DNA is TGTGCCAGCAGCCCTGTAGGCCGCACAGATACGCAGTATTTT.

There are a few counts of this clonotype. This chain links TRBV2 with TRBJ2-7; 14 bases map to TRBD2. Trimming at V came to 7 bases and at J to 3 bases, leaving 11 bases not matched to a gene. The CDR3 runs to 17 residues. In germline, CDR1 is SNHLY, CDR2 FYNNEI. For the CDR3, the DNA is TGTGCCAGCATTTACATGACTAGCGGGAGGGAAGTCTACGAGCAGTACTTC. It codes for CASIYMTSGREVYEQYF.

The CDR3 sequence: CASSPKAGRLAGTYEQYF. In DNA form, the CDR3 reads TGTGCCAGCAGTCCAAAGGCCGGCAGACTAGCGGGGACCTACGAGCAGTACTTC. J is TRBJ2-7 and V is TRBV27; TRBD2 agrees at 11 bases. The CDR3 has 18 amino acids. Germline V gives CDR1 MNHEY, CDR2 SMNVEV (reference sequence). With 5 bases clipped from V and 2 bases from J, the junction kept 14 bases outside the gene matches.

This clonotype occurred a few times. The chain joins TRBV27 to TRBJ2-1; either TRBD1 or TRBD2 may fit D (5 bases each). CDR3 size: 13 residues. Germline V gene data show CDR1 as MNHEY and CDR2 as SMNVEV (reference sequence). V lost 4 bases to trimming and J lost 6 bases, with 10 bases between them. CDR3 residues: CASSSGTINEQFF. In nucleotides, the CDR3 is TGTGCCAGCAGTTCTGGGACCATCAATGAGCAGTTCTTC.

This clonotype was counted many times. The germline gene is not matched at one end of the junction; a read error may be the cause. The chain couples TRBV11-2 to TRBJ2-1; 7 bases line up with TRBD1. This CDR3 has 15 residues. Germline loops: CDR1 SGHAT, CDR2 FQNNGV. The CDR3 here is CASSMTGRSHNEQFF. The DNA for the CDR3 is TGTGCCAGCAGCATGACAGGGCGCTCCCACAATGAGCAGTTCTTC.

The chain employs TRBV15 and TRBJ1-4; 7 nucleotides match TRBD1. CDR3 length: 16 amino acids. V shed 5 bases and J 0 bases; nucleotides not matched to a gene: 6. Germline assignment: CDR1 LNHNV and CDR2 YYDKDF (reference sequence). CDR3 DNA: TGTGCCACCAGCGTCACCAGGGGGTCAACTAATGAAAAACTGTTTTTT. Encoded protein: CATSVTRGSTNEKLFF.

This clonotype occurred a few times. The chain employs TRBV6-1 and TRBJ1-3; 7 bases line up with TRBD1. The V gene end was trimmed by 5 bases and the J gene end by 1 base; junction bases not matched to a gene: 5. The CDR3 consists of 15 residues. Per germline, CDR1 MNHNS and CDR2 SASEGT. The CDR3 sequence is CASSPMTGSGNTIYF. The DNA for the CDR3 is TGTGCCAGCAGTCCCATGACAGGGTCTGGAAACACCATATATTTT.

This clonotype was found a few times. The V and J genes are TRBV5-5 and TRBJ2-7; D gene unclear. The CDR3 is made up of 13 amino acids. Germline CDR1 and CDR2: SGHKS and YYEKEE (reference sequence). Deletions cut 4 bases from V and 4 bases from J, with 12 bases between. Written as DNA, the CDR3 is TGTGCCAGCAGCCGGGCAACCGGGTACGAGCAGTACTTC. Translated, it gives CASSRATGYEQYF.

This clonotype was picked up a small number of times. The chain couples TRBV3-1 to TRBJ2-1, with D possibly TRBD1 on 5 matching bases. Germline-derived CDR1 and CDR2 are LGHDT and YNNKEL (reference sequence). V gave up 3 bases and J gave up 1 base, with 19 bases separating them. This CDR3 region has 18 residues. The CDR3 coding sequence is TGTGCCAGCAGCCACGATATAGGACACCTCTTTTCCTACAATGAGCAGTTCTTC. Its protein product is CASSHDIGHLFSYNEQFF.

This clonotype came up a few times. The V gene is TRBV11-2, the J gene TRBJ2-2; 10 nucleotides line up with TRBD2. Germline CDR1 is SGHAT and CDR2 is FQNNGV. The CDR3 has 19 amino acids. With V trimmed by 5 bases and J by 3 bases, 15 bases remained unmatched. The CDR3 DNA sequence: TGTGCCAGCAGCCGTTGGACTAGCGGAGGGCGAGTACACACCGGGGAGCTGTTTTTT. Amino acid sequence: CASSRWTSGGRVHTGELFF.

V is TRBV3-1 and J is TRBJ2-7; 10 nucleotides align to TRBD2. The CDR3 sequence is 14 residues long. J was trimmed by 5 bases and V by 4 bases; bases with no gene match: 5. CDR1 is LGHDT and CDR2 is YNNKEL in the germline V gene (reference sequence). CDR3 DNA: TGTGCCAGCAGCCGGGTCGGACTAGCGGACGAGCAGTACTTC. Protein product: CASSRVGLADEQYF.

V and J are TRBV18 and TRBJ1-1, with 11 nucleotides matching TRBD1. CDR1 KGHSH and CDR2 LQKENI come from the germline V gene. This CDR3 comprises 16 residues. With V trimmed by 5 bases and J by 1 base, 6 bases remained unmatched. The CDR3: CASSYGTGGPNTEAFF. CDR3 DNA: TGTGCCAGCTCATACGGGACAGGGGGGCCGAACACTGAAGCTTTCTTT.

This chain uses TRBV12-3 or TRBV12-4 with TRBJ2-3, with 7 nucleotides matching TRBD2. V was clipped by 7 bases and J by 0 bases; unmatched bases: 13. The CDR3 contains 17 residues. CDR3: CASNPSLGDYSTDTQYF. The CDR3 DNA follows: TGTGCCAGCAATCCATCCTTAGGGGACTATAGCACAGATACGCAGTATTTT.

Only a few counts were recorded for this clonotype. CDR3 protein: CASSPLAGIITGELFF. DNA for the CDR3: TGTGCCAGCAGCCCCCTAGCGGGGATTATTACCGGGGAGCTGTTTTTT. The rearrangement uses TRBV13 and TRBJ2-2; the match to TRBD2 covers 9 bases. The CDR3 extends over 16 amino acids. In germline, CDR1 is PRHDT, CDR2 FYEKMQ (reference sequence). With V trimmed by 5 bases and J by 5 bases, 9 bases remained unmatched. The full variable domain, in which reference TRBV13 and TRBJ2-2 provide the parts outside the CDR3, is AAGVIQSPRHLIKEKRETATLKCYPIPRHDTVYWYQQGPGQDPQFLISFYEKMQSDKGSIPDRFSAQQFSDYHSELNMSSLELGDSALYFCASSPLAGIITGELFFGEGSRLTVL.

The rearrangement links TRBV24-1 to TRBJ2-1; D remains ambiguous. The CDR3 runs 12 residues. The germline CDR1 and CDR2 sequences are KGHDR and SFDVKD. Trimming removed 1 base at V and 10 bases at J, with 7 bases between. CDR3 sequence (DNA): TGTGCCACCAGTGATTTTTGGGGAGAGCAGTTCTTC. This sequence encodes CATSDFWGEQFF.

At least ten counts were recorded for this clonotype. This chain links TRBV29-1 with TRBJ2-3; TRBD2 is a possible D gene (6 bases). The V end was cut by 6 bases, the J end by 1 base, with 20 bases between. Germline CDR1 and CDR2: SQVTM and ANQGSEA. This CDR3 spans 16 amino acids. The CDR3 coding sequence is TGCAGCGTCTCCGGGACTTCCCTTTCGGGCACAGATACGCAGTATTTT. It is translated as CSVSGTSLSGTDTQYF.